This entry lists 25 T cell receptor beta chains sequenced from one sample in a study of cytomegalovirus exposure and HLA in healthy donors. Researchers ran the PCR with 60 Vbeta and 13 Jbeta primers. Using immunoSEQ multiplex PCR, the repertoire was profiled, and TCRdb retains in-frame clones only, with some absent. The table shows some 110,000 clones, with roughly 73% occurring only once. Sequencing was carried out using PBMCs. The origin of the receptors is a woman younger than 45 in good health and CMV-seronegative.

CDR3 amino acids: CAAGGTGTEAFF. Written as DNA, the CDR3 is TGTGCCGCAGGGGGCACGGGCACTGAAGCTTTCTTT. V gene TRBV2 combines with J gene TRBJ1-1, with TRBD1 matching over 8 bases. The CDR3 is 12 residues long. Germline loops: CDR1 SNHLY, CDR2 FYNNEI. Trimming removed 11 bases from V and 4 bases from J; junction bases left unmatched: 6.

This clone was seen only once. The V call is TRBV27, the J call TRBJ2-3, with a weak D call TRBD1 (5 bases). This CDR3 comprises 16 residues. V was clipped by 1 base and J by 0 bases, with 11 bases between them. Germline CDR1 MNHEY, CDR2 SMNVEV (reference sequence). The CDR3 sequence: CASSLFDSFSTDTQYF. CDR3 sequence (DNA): TGTGCCAGCAGTTTATTCGACAGCTTTAGCACAGATACGCAGTATTTT.

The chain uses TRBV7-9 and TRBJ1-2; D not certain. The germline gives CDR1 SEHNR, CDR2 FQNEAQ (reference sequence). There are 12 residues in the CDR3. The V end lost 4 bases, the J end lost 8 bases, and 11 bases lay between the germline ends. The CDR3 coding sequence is TGTGCCAGCAGCTCGACACTTACCGGCTACACCTTC. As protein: CASSSTLTGYTF.

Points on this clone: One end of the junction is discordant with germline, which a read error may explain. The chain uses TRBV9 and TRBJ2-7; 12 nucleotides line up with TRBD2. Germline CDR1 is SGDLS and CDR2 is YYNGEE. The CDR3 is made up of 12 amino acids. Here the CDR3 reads CASSVPGLAGTF. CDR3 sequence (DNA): TGTGCCAGCAGCGTACCCGGACTAGCGGGAACCTTC.

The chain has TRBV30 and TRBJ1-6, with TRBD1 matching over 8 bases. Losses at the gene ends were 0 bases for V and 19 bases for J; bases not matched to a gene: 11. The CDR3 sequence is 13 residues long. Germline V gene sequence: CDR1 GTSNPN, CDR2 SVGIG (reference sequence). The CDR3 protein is CAWSVQDRAITHF. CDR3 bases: TGTGCCTGGAGTGTACAGGACAGGGCCATAACTCACTTT.

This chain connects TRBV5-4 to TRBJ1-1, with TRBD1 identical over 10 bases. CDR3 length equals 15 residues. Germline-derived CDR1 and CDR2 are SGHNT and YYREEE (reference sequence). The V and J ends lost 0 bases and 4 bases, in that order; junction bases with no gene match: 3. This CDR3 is CASSLEWTGGTEAFF. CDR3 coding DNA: TGTGCCAGCAGCTTGGAATGGACAGGGGGCACTGAAGCTTTCTTT. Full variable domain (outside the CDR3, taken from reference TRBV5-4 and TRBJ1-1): ETGVTQSPTHLIKTRGQQVTLRCSSQSGHNTVSWYQQALGQGPQFIFQYYREEENGRGNFPPRFSGLQFPNYSSELNVNALELDDSALYLCASSLEWTGGTEAFFGQGTRLTVV.

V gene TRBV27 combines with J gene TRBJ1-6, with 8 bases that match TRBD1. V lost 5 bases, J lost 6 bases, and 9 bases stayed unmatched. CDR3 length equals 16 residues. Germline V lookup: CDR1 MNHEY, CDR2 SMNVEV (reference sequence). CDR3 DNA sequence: TGTGCCAGCAGTGGGGGGACAGGTCGCGTTAATTCACCCCTCCACTTT. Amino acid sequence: CASSGGTGRVNSPLHF.

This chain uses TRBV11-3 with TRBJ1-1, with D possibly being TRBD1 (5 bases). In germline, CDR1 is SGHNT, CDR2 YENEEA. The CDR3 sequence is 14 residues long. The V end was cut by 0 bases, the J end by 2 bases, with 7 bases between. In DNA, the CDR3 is TGTGCCAGCAGCTTAGATCAGGGTAACACTGAAGCTTTCTTT. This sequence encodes CASSLDQGNTEAFF.

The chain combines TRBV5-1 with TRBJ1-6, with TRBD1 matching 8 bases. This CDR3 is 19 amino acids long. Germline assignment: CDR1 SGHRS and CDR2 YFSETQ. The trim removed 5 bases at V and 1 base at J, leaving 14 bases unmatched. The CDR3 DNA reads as TGCGCCAGCAGACCCAACGGACAGGGATATGGTTCCTATAATTCACCCCTCCACTTT. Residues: CASRPNGQGYGSYNSPLHF.

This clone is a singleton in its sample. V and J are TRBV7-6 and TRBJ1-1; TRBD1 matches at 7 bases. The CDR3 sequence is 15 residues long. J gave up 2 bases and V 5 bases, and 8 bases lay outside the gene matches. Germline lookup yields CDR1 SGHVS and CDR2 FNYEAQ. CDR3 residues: CASSREGQFNTEAFF. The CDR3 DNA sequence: TGTGCCAGCAGCCGGGAGGGACAGTTCAACACTGAAGCTTTCTTT.

The CDR3 is CASSRNRGNEKLFF. The CDR3 nucleotides read TGTGCCAGCTCACGGAACAGGGGTAATGAAAAACTGTTTTTT. The J gene is TRBJ1-4, the V gene TRBV18, with 7 bases aligning to TRBD1. J lost 4 bases, V lost 4 bases, and 3 bases had no gene match. The germline V gene has CDR1 KGHSH and CDR2 LQKENI. CDR3 size: 14 residues.

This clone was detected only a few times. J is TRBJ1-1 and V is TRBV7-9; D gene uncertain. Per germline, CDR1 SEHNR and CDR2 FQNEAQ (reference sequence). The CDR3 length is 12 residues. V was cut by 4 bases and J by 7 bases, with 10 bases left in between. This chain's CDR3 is CASSSLGIEAFF. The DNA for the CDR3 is TGTGCCAGCAGCTCCCTAGGAATTGAAGCTTTCTTT.

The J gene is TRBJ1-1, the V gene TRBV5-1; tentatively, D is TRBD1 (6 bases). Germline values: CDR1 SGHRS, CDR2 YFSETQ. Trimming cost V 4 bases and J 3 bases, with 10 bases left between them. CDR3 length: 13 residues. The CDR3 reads CASSLRQDTEAFF. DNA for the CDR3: TGCGCCAGCAGCCTCAGACAGGACACTGAAGCTTTCTTT.

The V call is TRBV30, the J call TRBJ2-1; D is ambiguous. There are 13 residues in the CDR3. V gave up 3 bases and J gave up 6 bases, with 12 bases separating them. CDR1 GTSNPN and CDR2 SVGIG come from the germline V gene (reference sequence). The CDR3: CAWRPLVPNEQFF. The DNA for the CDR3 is TGTGCCTGGAGGCCTCTAGTACCCAATGAGCAGTTCTTC.

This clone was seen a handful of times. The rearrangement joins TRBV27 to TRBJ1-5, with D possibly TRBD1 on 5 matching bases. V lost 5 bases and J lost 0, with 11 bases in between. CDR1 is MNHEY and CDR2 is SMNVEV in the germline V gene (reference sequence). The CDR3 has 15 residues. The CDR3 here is CASSRDSLSNQPQHF. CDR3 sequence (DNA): TGTGCCAGCAGTAGAGACAGTCTTAGCAATCAGCCCCAGCATTTT.

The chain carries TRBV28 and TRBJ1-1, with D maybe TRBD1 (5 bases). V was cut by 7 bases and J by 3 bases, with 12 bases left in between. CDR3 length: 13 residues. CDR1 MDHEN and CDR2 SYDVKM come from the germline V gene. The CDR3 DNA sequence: TGTGCCAGCATCCGCGGGGGAGACACTGAAGCTTTCTTT. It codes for CASIRGGDTEAFF.

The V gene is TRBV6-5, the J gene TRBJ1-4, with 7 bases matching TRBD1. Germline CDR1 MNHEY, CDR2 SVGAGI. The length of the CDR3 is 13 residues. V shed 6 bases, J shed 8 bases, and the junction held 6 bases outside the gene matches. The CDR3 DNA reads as TGTGCCAGCAGACAGGGGACACCAGAAAAACTGTTTTTT. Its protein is CASRQGTPEKLFF.

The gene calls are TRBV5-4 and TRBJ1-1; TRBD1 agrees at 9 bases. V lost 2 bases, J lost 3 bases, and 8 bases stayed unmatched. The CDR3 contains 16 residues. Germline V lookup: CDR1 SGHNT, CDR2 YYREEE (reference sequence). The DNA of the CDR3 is TGTGCCAGCAGCTTTGGAGGGACAGGGTTATACACTGAAGCTTTCTTT. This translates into CASSFGGTGLYTEAFF.

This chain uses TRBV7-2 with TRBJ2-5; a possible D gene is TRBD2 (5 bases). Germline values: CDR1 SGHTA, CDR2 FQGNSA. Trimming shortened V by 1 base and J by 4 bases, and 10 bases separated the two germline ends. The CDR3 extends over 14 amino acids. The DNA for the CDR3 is TGTGCCAGCAGCTTAGGGCCAGGAGGAGAGACCCAGTACTTC. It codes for CASSLGPGGETQYF.

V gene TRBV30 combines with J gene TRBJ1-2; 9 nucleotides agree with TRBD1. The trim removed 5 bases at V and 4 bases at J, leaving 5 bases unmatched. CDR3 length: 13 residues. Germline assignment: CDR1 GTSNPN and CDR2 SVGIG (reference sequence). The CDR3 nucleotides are TGTGCCTGGGCTTGGACAGGGGCCTATGGCTACACCTTC. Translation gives CAWAWTGAYGYTF.

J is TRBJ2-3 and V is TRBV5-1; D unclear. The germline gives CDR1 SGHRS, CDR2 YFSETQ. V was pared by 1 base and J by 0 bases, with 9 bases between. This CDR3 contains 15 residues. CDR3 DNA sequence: TGCGCCAGCAGCTTGTTCCCTGGCAGCACAGATACGCAGTATTTT. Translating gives CASSLFPGSTDTQYF.

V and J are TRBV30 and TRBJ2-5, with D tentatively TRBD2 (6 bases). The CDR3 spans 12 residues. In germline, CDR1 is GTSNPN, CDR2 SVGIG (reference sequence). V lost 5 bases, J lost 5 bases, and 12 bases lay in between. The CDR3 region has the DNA TGTGCCTGGGGGCGGGGATTGGAGACCCAGTACTTC. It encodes CAWGRGLETQYF.

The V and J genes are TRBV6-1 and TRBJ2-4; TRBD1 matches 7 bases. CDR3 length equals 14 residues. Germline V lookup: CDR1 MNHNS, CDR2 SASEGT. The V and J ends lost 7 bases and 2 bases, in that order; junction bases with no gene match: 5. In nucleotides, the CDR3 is TGTGCCAGCAAGACAGGGATAACCAAAAACATTCAGTACTTC. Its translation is CASKTGITKNIQYF.

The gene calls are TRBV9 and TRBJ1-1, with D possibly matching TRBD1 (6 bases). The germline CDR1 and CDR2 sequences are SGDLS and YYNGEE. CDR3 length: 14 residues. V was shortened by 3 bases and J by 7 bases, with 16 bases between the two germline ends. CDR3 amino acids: CASSGAGAWGEAFF. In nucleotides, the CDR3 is TGTGCCAGCAGCGGAGCAGGGGCTTGGGGTGAAGCTTTCTTT.

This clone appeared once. The CDR3 DNA reads as TGTGCCACCTCGGAGGTGGAAGATCAGCCCCAGCATTTT. Its translation: CATSEVEDQPQHF. The chain combines TRBV10-3 with TRBJ1-5; no firm D call. The CDR3 has 13 amino acids. V lost 10 bases to trimming and J lost 5 bases, with 15 bases between them. Germline V gives CDR1 ENHRY, CDR2 SYGVKD.